Following are 22 T cell receptor beta chains from one sample sequenced in a study of T cells in narcolepsy. Clones were sequenced by immunoSEQ multiplex PCR, and TCRdb holds only the in-frame ones, with some missing. There are 35,000 or so clones in the sample; under 85% occur only once, and about 1.5% lies in the top ten. Input material: CD45RA- memory CD4+ T cells from PBMCs. The receptors here all came from a human donor with narcolepsy.

The chain combines TRBV19 with TRBJ1-6; D is ambiguous. This CDR3 has 15 amino acids. With 5 bases removed from V and 10 bases from J, the gap between germline ends came to 18 bases. Germline V CDR1 and CDR2: LNHDA, SQIVND (reference sequence). The CDR3 protein is CASSSDGGSFSPLHF. The CDR3 coding sequence is TGTGCCAGTAGTTCCGACGGTGGAAGTTTCTCACCCCTCCACTTT. The full variable domain, rest sourced from reference TRBV19 and TRBJ1-6, is DGGITQSPKYLFRKEGQNVTLSCEQNLNHDAMYWYRQDPGQGLRLIYYSQIVNDFQKGDIAEGYSVSREKKESFPLTVTSAQKNPTAFYLCASSSDGGSFSPLHFGNGTRLTVT.

The V call is TRBV6-5, the J call TRBJ1-1; tentatively, D is TRBD1 (5 bases). Deletions cut 6 bases from V and 4 bases from J, with 12 bases between. Germline V gene lookup returns CDR1 MNHEY and CDR2 SVGAGI. The CDR3 loop spans 13 amino acids. The CDR3 protein is CASSAQVGTEAFF. For the CDR3, the DNA is TGTGCCAGCAGCGCACAGGTCGGCACTGAAGCTTTCTTT.

This clone was counted a few times. J is TRBJ1-6 and V is TRBV30; weak D call: TRBD1 (5 bases). The CDR3 is 14 residues long. Germline CDR1 is GTSNPN and CDR2 is SVGIG (reference sequence). Trimming shortened V by 4 bases and J by 12 bases, and 19 bases separated the two germline ends. CDR3 sequence reads: CAWKRDQVERPLHF. In nucleotides, the CDR3 is TGTGCCTGGAAAAGGGACCAGGTAGAAAGACCCCTCCACTTT.

J is TRBJ1-5 and V is TRBV6-5; 9 bases line up with TRBD1. This CDR3 is 15 amino acids long. Trimming removed 4 bases from V and 1 base from J; junction bases left unmatched: 2. CDR1 and CDR2 from the germline V gene are MNHEY and SVGAGI. The CDR3 loop is CASSLGQGSNQPQHF. CDR3 DNA: TGTGCCAGCAGTTTAGGACAGGGGAGCAATCAGCCCCAGCATTTT.

The CDR3 coding sequence is TGTGCCAGCAGTTTACCTCGGGCTCACTATGGCTACACCTTC. Translation: CASSLPRAHYGYTF. The chain employs TRBV28 and TRBJ1-2; D ambiguous. Trimming removed 2 bases from V and 3 bases from J, with 10 bases in between. Germline V gene sequence: CDR1 MDHEN, CDR2 SYDVKM. The CDR3 is 14 residues long.

The genes are TRBV4-2 and TRBJ1-4; D gene unclear. CDR1 LGHNA and CDR2 YNFKEQ come from the germline V gene. CDR3 size: 15 residues. The germline V and J ends were trimmed by 2 bases and 2 bases, with 9 bases remaining between them. The CDR3 DNA reads as TGTGCCAGCAGCCAATCTTTGGGGACTAATGAAAAACTGTTTTTT. Translation: CASSQSLGTNEKLFF.

Regarding this clone: Lacking the conserved final phenylalanine or tryptophan, this CDR3 likely reflects a read error. It is unclear where the CDR3 begins or ends on the DNA, so no DNA is shown, and the CDR3 is as TCRdb lists it. The rearrangement joins TRBV20-1 to TRBJ1-1. With termini counted, the CDR3 has 11 amino acids. Looked up from germline, CDR1 is DFQATT and CDR2 is SNEGSKA (reference sequence). The CDR3 sequence is CSAGSGQGWSL.

This clone has a single count. The chain links TRBV5-7 to TRBJ2-7, with D unclear. TRBV5-7 is annotated as an ORF whose role is uncertain. The CDR3 has 14 amino acids. Deletions cut 0 bases from V and 0 bases from J, with 7 bases between. The CDR3 sequence: CASSLGQLSYEQYF. CDR3 DNA: TGTGCCAGCAGCTTGGGGCAGCTCTCCTACGAGCAGTACTTC.

The chain combines TRBV5-1 with TRBJ1-4; 9 positions agree with TRBD1. After removal of 4 bases from V and 5 bases from J, the junction contained 6 bases not matched to a gene. Looked up from germline, CDR1 is SGHRS and CDR2 is YFSETQ. The CDR3 is 15 residues long. The chain's CDR3 is CASSPEDRGNEKLFF. The CDR3 nucleotides are TGCGCCAGCAGCCCGGAGGACAGGGGCAATGAAAAACTGTTTTTT. Using reference TRBV5-1 and TRBJ1-4 for the parts outside the CDR3, the full variable domain is KAGVTQTPRYLIKTRGQQVTLSCSPISGHRSVSWYQQTPGQGLQFLFEYFSETQRNKGNFPGRFSGRQFSNSRSEMNVSTLELGDSALYLCASSPEDRGNEKLFFGSGTQLSVL.

The V call is TRBV15, the J call TRBJ2-5, with 8 bases that match TRBD1. TRBJ2-7 matches the DNA end more closely, so the J call is doubtful. Germline CDR1 is LNHNV and CDR2 is YYDKDF (reference sequence). There are 16 residues in the CDR3. As DNA, the CDR3 is TGTGCCACCAGCAGAGTGACAGGGGTAGGATCCTACGAGCAGTACTTC. It is translated as CATSRVTGVGSYEQYF.

The J gene is TRBJ2-7, the V gene TRBV4-2; the D is unclear. Germline lookup yields CDR1 LGHNA and CDR2 YNFKEQ. V dropped 0 bases and J dropped 5 bases, with 11 bases sitting between them. The CDR3 spans 14 residues. CDR3 sequence (DNA): TGTGCCAGCAGCCAAGATGGTGGGTGGAACGAGCAGTACTTC. Its translation is CASSQDGGWNEQYF.

The chain combines TRBV28 with TRBJ1-5; D is uncertain. The CDR3 is made up of 13 amino acids. Germline loops: CDR1 MDHEN, CDR2 SYDVKM. V lost 7 bases and J lost 6, with 13 bases in between. CDR3 bases: TGTGCCAGCACCTCTTCCTTTCGTCAGCCCCAGCATTTT. Protein: CASTSSFRQPQHF. Full variable domain (rest looked up from reference TRBV28 and TRBJ1-5): DVKVTQSSRYLVKRTGEKVFLECVQDMDHENMFWYRQDPGLGLRLIYFSYDVKMKEKGDIPEGYSVSREKKERFSLILESASTNQTSMYLCASTSSFRQPQHFGDGTRLSIL.

The rearrangement uses TRBV14 and TRBJ1-6, with D unclear. The CDR3 sequence is 17 residues long. Germline V gives CDR1 SGHDN, CDR2 FVKESK. Trimming stripped 0 bases from V and 0 bases from J, with 9 bases between. CDR3 amino acids: CASSQDHTSSYNSPLHF. The CDR3 nucleotides read TGTGCCAGCAGCCAAGATCATACGAGCTCCTATAATTCACCCCTCCACTTT.

This chain links TRBV5-1 with TRBJ1-5; TRBD1 agrees at 9 bases. Germline assignment: CDR1 SGHRS and CDR2 YFSETQ. The V gene end was trimmed by 0 bases and the J gene end by 8 bases; junction bases not matched to a gene: 3. CDR3 length: 14 amino acids. CDR3 sequence reads: CASSLDGQGKPQHF. In nucleotides, the CDR3 is TGCGCCAGCAGCTTGGATGGACAGGGGAAGCCCCAGCATTTT.

The V call is TRBV6-1, the J call TRBJ1-4; 9 bases line up with TRBD1. Germline V gene sequence: CDR1 MNHNS, CDR2 SASEGT. The CDR3 covers 14 residues. Trimming cost V 7 bases and J 7 bases; bases outside gene matches: 7. CDR3 nucleotides: TGTGCCAGCATTCGGGGACAGGGAGGTGAAAAACTGTTTTTT. Translation: CASIRGQGGEKLFF.

The chain carries TRBV7-3 and TRBJ2-5, with 13 bases matching TRBD2. The CDR3 totals 16 residues. Germline V gene data show CDR1 as SGHTA and CDR2 as FQGTGA. The V gene end was trimmed by 4 bases and the J gene end by 5 bases; junction bases not matched to a gene: 7. The CDR3 here is CASSSGLAGAWETQYF. CDR3 nucleotide sequence: TGTGCCAGCAGCTCCGGACTAGCGGGGGCTTGGGAGACCCAGTACTTC.

The chain joins TRBV28 to TRBJ1-5; D is ambiguous. CDR3 length: 14 amino acids. Trimming took off 6 bases at V and 1 base at J, with 10 bases between the two ends. The germline CDR1 and CDR2 sequences are MDHEN and SYDVKM. CDR3 nucleotides: TGTGCCAGCAGAGAGGGAATGAGCAATCAGCCCCAGCATTTT. Translating gives CASREGMSNQPQHF.

This sequence joins TRBV19 and TRBJ2-2; TRBD2 agrees at 10 bases. The CDR3 is 17 amino acids. V trimming: 5 bases; J trimming: 1 base; junction bases outside the gene matches: 7. Germline V gene data show CDR1 as LNHDA and CDR2 as SQIVND (reference sequence). The CDR3 is CASSFPSGGGNTGELFF. The CDR3 DNA reads as TGTGCCAGTAGTTTTCCTAGCGGGGGCGGGAACACCGGGGAGCTGTTTTTT.

The chain links TRBV30 to TRBJ2-1; D gene uncertain. The CDR3 extends over 13 amino acids. V shed 2 bases and J shed 7 bases, with 12 bases lying between them. CDR1 GTSNPN and CDR2 SVGIG come from the germline V gene (reference sequence). CDR3 bases: TGTGCCTGGAGTCGTCTAGGCCGAAATGAGCAGTTCTTC. As protein: CAWSRLGRNEQFF.

This clone has just one count. The chain couples TRBV7-2 to TRBJ2-1, with D tentatively TRBD1 (5 bases). The CDR3 is 15 amino acids. Germline-derived CDR1 and CDR2 are SGHTA and FQGNSA. V was trimmed by 5 bases and J by 1 base, leaving 12 bases between them. DNA of the CDR3: TGTGCCAGCAGCCGAGTGGGGCGGTCCTACAATGAGCAGTTCTTC. Its protein is CASSRVGRSYNEQFF.

This clone was recorded a few times. The V call is TRBV18, the J call TRBJ2-2, with D perhaps being TRBD1 or TRBD2 (5 bases each). CDR1 and CDR2 from the germline V gene are KGHSH and LQKENI. V lost 0 bases and J 5 bases, leaving 13 bases between the germline ends. CDR3 size: 16 residues. CDR3 bases: TGTGCCAGCTCACCACCAAGGGGAGATGGAACCGGGGAGCTGTTTTTT. It yields the protein CASSPPRGDGTGELFF.

In this sample, this clone turned up once. V and J are TRBV25-1 and TRBJ1-1; D might be TRBD1 (5 bases). The CDR3 runs to 15 residues. The ends were cut back, 6 bases at V and 1 base at J, with 15 bases in the middle. Germline-derived CDR1 and CDR2 are MGHDK and SYGVNS. CDR3 sequence (DNA): TGTGCCAGCAGGGGGGAGCGGGGCCGGAACACTGAAGCTTTCTTT. Protein: CASRGERGRNTEAFF. Combining the CDR3 with reference TRBV25-1 and TRBJ1-1 gives the whole variable domain EADIYQTPRYLVIGTGKKITLECSQTMGHDKMYWYQQDPGMELHLIHYSYGVNSTEKGDLSSESTVSRIRTEHFPLTLESARPSHTSQYLCASRGERGRNTEAFFGQGTRLTVV.